What follows describes a single TCR beta chain. The antigen is undetermined. The data were produced by immunoSEQ multiplex PCR, yet TCRdb's version contains in-frame clones alone and is incomplete. The sample shows about 30,000 clones, roughly 95% of them seen only once. The germline V gene has CDR1 GTSNPN and CDR2 SVGIG (reference sequence). The CDR3 is 12 residues long. The data are from a study of T cells in tuberculosis. Across the study: A South African cohort included IGRA-negative adolescents, latently infected IGRA-positive adolescents and adults with active tuberculosis. General study points: A GMM-specific repertoire classifier reached roughly 87% accuracy, AUROC roughly 0.87. Shorter CDR3-alpha in active tuberculosis partly drove smaller distances.

Tuberculin skin test and IGRA determined adolescents' latent tuberculosis status at entry. The rearrangement uses TRBV30 and TRBJ2-5, with D tentatively TRBD1 (6 bases). Judging by the DNA end, TRBJ2-7 fits better; the J call may be wrong. This TCR was sampled from a donor aged 10 to 29 with latent tuberculosis or without tuberculosis infection. What was sequenced was PBMCs. Here the CDR3 reads CAWRDRDYEQYF. The CDR3 region has the DNA TGTGCCTGGAGGGACAGAGACTACGAGCAGTACTTC.